This T cell receptor beta chain emerged from a study of response to subunit inactivated influenza vaccine. Whole-study findings and limits: The authors offered the suggestion that each seasonal influenza vaccination recruits few new T cells.

This clonotype showed up just a few times. The antigen remains unidentified. TCRdb re-derived calls from the RT-PCR reads in MiXCR, one entry per CDR3 protein. The sample carries 600,000 to 700,000 distinct CDR3 sequences, roughly 15% recorded once. The origin of this receptor is a man aged 50-60 years who received an inactivated influenza vaccine. Specimen: PBMCs from blood, collected about 14 days before vaccination.

CDR3 DNA: TGTGCCAGCAGCCCAGTGGCACGGGACGAGCAGTACTTC. Its protein product is CASSPVARDEQYF. This chain connects TRBV14 to TRBJ2-7; D gene uncertain. The CDR3 spans 13 residues. Per the germline V gene, CDR1 is SGHDN and CDR2 is FVKESK. Trimming left V 4 bases short and J 5 bases short, with 12 bases between.